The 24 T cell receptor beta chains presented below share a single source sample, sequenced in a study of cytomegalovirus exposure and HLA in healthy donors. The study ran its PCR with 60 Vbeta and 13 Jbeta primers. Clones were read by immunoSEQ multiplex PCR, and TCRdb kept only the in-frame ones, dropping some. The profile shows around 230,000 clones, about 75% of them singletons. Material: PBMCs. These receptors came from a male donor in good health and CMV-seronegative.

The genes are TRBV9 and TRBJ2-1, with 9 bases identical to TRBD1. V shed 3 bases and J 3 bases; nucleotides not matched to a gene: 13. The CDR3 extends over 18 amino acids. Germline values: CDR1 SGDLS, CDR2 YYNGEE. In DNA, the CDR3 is TGTGCCAGCAGCGGAATTACTACCGGGACAGGGTACTACAATGAGCAGTTCTTC. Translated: CASSGITTGTGYYNEQFF.

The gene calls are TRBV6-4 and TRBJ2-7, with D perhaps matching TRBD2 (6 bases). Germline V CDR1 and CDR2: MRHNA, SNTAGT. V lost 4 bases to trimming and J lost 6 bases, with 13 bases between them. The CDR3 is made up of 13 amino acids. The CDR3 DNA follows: TGTGCCAGCAGTGGTCGAGCGGGTGGCGAGCAGTACTTC. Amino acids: CASSGRAGGEQYF.

CDR3 region: CASSLRGGQDTQYF. CDR3 sequence (DNA): TGTGCCAGCAGCTTACGGGGGGGCCAGGATACGCAGTATTTT. The chain links TRBV7-9 to TRBJ2-3; 8 positions match TRBD2. The CDR3 has 14 residues. The trim removed 2 bases at V and 6 bases at J, leaving 4 bases unmatched. Germline V gene sequence: CDR1 SEHNR, CDR2 FQNEAQ (reference sequence).

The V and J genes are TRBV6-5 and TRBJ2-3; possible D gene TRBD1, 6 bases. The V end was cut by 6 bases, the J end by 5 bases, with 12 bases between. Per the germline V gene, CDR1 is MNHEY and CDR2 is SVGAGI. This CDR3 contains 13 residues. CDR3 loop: CASRRTVQDTQYF. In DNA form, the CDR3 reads TGTGCCAGCAGACGGACAGTCCAAGATACGCAGTATTTT.

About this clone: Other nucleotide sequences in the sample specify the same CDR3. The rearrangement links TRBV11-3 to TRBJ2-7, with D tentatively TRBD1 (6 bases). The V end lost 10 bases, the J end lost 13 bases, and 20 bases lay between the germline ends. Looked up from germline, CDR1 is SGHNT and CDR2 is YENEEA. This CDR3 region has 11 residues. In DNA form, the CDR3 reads TGTGCCACCCATCCAGGGGTCGGGCAATACTTC. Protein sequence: CATHPGVGQYF.

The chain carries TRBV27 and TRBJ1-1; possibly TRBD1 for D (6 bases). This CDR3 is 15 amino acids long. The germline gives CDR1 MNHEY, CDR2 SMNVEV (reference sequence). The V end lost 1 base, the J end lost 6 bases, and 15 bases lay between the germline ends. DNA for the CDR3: TGTGCCAGCAGTTTATTGGGGGCGCGTCTTCCTGAAGCTTTCTTT. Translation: CASSLLGARLPEAFF.

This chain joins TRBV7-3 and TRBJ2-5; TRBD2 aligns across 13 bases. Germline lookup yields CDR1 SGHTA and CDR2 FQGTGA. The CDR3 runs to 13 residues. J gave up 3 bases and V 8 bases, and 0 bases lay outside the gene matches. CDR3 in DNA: TGTGCCAGCGGACTAGCGGGAGAAGAGACCCAGTACTTC. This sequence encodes CASGLAGEETQYF. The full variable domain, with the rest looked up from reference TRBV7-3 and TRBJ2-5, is GAGVSQTPSNKVTEKGKYVELRCDPISGHTALYWYRQSLGQGPEFLIYFQGTGAADDSGLPNDRFFAVRPEGSVSTLKIQRTERGDSAVYLCASGLAGEETQYFGPGTRLLVL.

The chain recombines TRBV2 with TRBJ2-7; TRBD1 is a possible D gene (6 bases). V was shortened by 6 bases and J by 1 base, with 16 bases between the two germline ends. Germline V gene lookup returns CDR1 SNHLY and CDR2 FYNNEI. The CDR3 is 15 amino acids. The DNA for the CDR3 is TGTGCCAGCAGAAGCGGCACAGGGCCGTCCTACGAGCAGTACTTC. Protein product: CASRSGTGPSYEQYF.

The CDR3 protein is CASSLEQGWGNTIYF. CDR3 DNA sequence: TGTGCCAGCAGCTTGGAACAGGGATGGGGAAACACCATATATTTT. The V and J genes are TRBV5-5 and TRBJ1-3, with D maybe TRBD1 (6 bases). The CDR3 spans 15 residues. Per germline, CDR1 SGHKS and CDR2 YYEKEE (reference sequence). V was shortened by 0 bases and J by 4 bases, with 11 bases between the two germline ends.

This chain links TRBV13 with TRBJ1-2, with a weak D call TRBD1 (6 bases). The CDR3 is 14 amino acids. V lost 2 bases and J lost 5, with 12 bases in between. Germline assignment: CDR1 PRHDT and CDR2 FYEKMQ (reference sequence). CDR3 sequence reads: CASSLRGAGYGYTF. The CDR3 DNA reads TGTGCCAGCAGCTTACGGGGGGCGGGGTATGGCTACACCTTC.

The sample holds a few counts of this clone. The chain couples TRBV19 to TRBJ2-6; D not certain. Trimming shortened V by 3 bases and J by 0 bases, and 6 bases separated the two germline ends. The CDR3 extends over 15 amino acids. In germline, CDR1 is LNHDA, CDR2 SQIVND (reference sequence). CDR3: CASSMGNSGANVLTF. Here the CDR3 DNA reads TGTGCCAGTAGTATGGGCAACTCTGGGGCCAACGTCCTGACTTTC.

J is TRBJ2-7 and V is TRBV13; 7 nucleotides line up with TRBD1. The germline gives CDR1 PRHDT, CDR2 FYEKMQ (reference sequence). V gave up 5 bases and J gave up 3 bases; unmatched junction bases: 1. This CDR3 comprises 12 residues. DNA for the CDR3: TGTGCCAGCAGCCGACAGGGCTACGAGCAGTACTTC. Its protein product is CASSRQGYEQYF.

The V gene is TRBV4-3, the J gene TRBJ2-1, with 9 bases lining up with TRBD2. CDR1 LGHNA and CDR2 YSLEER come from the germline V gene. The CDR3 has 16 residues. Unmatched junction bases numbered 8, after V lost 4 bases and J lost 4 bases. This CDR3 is CASSPLAGESYNEQFF. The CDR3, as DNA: TGCGCCAGCAGCCCGTTAGCGGGAGAGTCATACAATGAGCAGTTCTTC.

The CDR3: CASSLALPNTGELFF. The DNA of the CDR3 is TGTGCCAGCAGCTTGGCTCTCCCGAACACCGGGGAGCTGTTTTTT. V and J are TRBV5-4 and TRBJ2-2; no definite D call. This CDR3 is 15 amino acids long. Between the trimmed V and J ends, which lost 0 bases and 0 bases, there was a span of 6 bases. Germline CDR1 reads SGHNT; CDR2 reads YYREEE (reference sequence).

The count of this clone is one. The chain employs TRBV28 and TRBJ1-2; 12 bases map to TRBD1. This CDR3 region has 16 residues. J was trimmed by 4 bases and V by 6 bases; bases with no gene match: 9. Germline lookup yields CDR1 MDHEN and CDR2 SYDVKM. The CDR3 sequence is CASSSGTGGPFYGYTF. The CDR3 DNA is TGTGCCAGCAGCTCCGGGACAGGGGGCCCCTTCTATGGCTACACCTTC.

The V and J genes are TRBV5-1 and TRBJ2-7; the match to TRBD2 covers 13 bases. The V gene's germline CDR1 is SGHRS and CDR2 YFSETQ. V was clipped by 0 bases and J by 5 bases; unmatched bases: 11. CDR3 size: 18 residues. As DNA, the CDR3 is TGCGCCAGCAGCTTGGCCAGGGTGTCCGGACTAGCGGGGGACGAGCAGTACTTC. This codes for CASSLARVSGLAGDEQYF.

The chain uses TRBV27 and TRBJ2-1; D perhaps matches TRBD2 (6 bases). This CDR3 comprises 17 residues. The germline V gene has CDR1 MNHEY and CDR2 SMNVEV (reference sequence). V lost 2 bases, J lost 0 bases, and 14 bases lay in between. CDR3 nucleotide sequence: TGTGCCAGCAGTTTACCCCCTACTAGCTCCTCCTACAATGAGCAGTTCTTC. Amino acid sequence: CASSLPPTSSSYNEQFF.

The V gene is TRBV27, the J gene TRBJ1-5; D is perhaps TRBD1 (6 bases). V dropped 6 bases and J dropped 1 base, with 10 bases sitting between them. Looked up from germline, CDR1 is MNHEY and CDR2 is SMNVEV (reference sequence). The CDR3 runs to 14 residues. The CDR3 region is CASRTGQSNQPQHF. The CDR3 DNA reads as TGTGCCAGCAGGACCGGACAGAGCAATCAGCCCCAGCATTTT.

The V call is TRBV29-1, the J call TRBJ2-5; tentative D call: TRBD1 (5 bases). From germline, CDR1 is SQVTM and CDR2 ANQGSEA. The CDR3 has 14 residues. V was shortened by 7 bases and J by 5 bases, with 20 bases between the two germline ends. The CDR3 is CSGAPGRASETQYF. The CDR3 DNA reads TGCAGCGGCGCCCCGGGCAGGGCCTCGGAGACCCAGTACTTC.

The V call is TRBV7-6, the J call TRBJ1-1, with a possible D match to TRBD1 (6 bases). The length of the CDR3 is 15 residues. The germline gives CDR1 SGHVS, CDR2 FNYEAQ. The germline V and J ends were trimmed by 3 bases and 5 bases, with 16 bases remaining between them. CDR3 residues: CASSLSGSQGTEAFF. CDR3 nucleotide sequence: TGTGCCAGCAGCTTGTCGGGATCACAGGGTACTGAAGCTTTCTTT.

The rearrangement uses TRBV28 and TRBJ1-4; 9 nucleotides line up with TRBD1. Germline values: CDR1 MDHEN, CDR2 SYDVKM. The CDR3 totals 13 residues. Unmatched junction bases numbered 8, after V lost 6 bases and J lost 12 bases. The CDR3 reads CASSGTGRDQLFF. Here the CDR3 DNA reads TGTGCCAGCAGCGGGACAGGGAGGGACCAACTGTTTTTT.

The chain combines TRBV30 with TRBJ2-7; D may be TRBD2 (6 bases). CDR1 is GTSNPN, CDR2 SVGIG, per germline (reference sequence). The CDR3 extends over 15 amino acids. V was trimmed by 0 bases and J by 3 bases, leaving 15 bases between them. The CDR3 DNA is TGTGCCTGGAGTGTTAGGAATAGCGGACTCTACGAGCAGTACTTC. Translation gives CAWSVRNSGLYEQYF.

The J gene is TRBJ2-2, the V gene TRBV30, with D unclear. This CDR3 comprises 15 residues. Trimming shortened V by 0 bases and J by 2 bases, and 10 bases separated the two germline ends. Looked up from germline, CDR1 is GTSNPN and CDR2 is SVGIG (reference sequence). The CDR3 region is CAWSVISLNTGELFF. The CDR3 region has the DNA TGTGCCTGGAGTGTAATTAGCCTAAACACCGGGGAGCTGTTTTTT.

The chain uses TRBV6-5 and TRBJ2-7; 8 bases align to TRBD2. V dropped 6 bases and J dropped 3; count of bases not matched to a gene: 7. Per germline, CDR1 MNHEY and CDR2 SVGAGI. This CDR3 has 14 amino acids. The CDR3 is CASRLTSGDYEQYF. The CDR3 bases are TGTGCCAGCAGACTAACTAGCGGAGACTACGAGCAGTACTTC.